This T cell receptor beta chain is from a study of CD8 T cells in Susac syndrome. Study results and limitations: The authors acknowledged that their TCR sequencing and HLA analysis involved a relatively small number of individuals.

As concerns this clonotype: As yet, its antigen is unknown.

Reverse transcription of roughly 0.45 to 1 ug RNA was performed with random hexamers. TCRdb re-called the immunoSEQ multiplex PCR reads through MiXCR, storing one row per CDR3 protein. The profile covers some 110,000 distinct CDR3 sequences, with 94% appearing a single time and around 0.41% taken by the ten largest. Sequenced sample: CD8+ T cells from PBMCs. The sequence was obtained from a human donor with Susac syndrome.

In DNA form, the CDR3 reads TGTGCCACCATGACTAGAGGGCCAGATACGCAGTATTTT. Protein: CATMTRGPDTQYF. The chain joins TRBV7-9 to TRBJ2-3; D is possibly TRBD2 (6 bases). V lost 10 bases and J lost 4, with 15 bases in between. There are 13 residues in the CDR3. Germline V gene data show CDR1 as SEHNR and CDR2 as FQNEAQ (reference sequence).